This TCR beta chain originates from a study of identical twins. Points from the study as a whole: Memory repertoires showed no such pattern, whereas abundant cord blood beta clonotypes carried fewer insertions. In beta out-of-frame sequences, the excess sharing between twins was weaker.

MiXCR was run by TCRdb on the 5' RACE reads, yielding one entry per CDR3 protein. The table includes around 280,000 distinct CDR3 sequences, roughly 8.6% detected once. Germline CDR1 is SNHLY and CDR2 is FYNNEI. The CDR3 is made up of 13 amino acids. V lost 2 bases, J lost 12 bases, and 4 bases stayed unmatched. Remarks on this clonotype: Antigen: not known.

Each donor was a healthy Caucasian. The same sample was also used in a study of yellow fever vaccine responses in identical twins. From that report: Twins' vaccine T cell responses were reported to seem partly convergent and partly personalized.

The chain has TRBV2 and TRBJ2-1; TRBD2 matches 10 bases. This clonotype was sampled from a woman younger than 35 in good health. The sequencing sample was made of memory (CD45RO+) T cells sorted from blood. The DNA of the CDR3 is TGTGCCAGCAGTGAACTAGCGGGGGTGGGGCAGTTCTTC. Protein: CASSELAGVGQFF.